One and the same sample provided the 19 T cell receptor beta chains below, sequenced in a study of T cells in Graves' hyperthyroidism and ophthalmopathy. Researchers amplified the TCR beta CDR3 regions from RNA transcripts. A set of HTBI primers served as the primers for a first-round RT-PCR of the TCR CDR3. MiXCR, applied by TCRdb to the multiplex PCR reads, yields one record per CDR3 protein. This sample has 300,000 or so distinct CDR3 sequences, with approximately 15% found just once. Sequencing input: blood. These receptors were taken from a woman aged 55-70 years with Graves' ophthalmopathy.

This clonotype showed up many times. The chain joins TRBV28 to TRBJ2-7; no clear D. The CDR3 sequence is 11 residues long. Germline-derived CDR1 and CDR2 are MDHEN and SYDVKM. The V end lost 6 bases, the J end lost 6 bases, and 9 bases lay between the germline ends. The CDR3 spells CASSTPVEQYF. The CDR3 region has the DNA TGTGCCAGCAGCACACCGGTCGAGCAGTACTTC.

Comment on this clonotype: Just one base apart from a much larger clone, this may be a read error. The rearrangement joins TRBV6-5 to TRBJ2-5; D may be TRBD1 or TRBD2 (6 bases each). The germline V gene encodes CDR1 MNHEY and CDR2 SVGAGI. This CDR3 has 15 amino acids. Here the CDR3 reads CASSWRGAFGEAQYF. CDR3 in DNA: TGTGCCAGCAGTTGGAGGGGGGCGTTCGGAGAGGCCCAGTACTTC.

The count of this clonotype is one. The V gene is TRBV25-1, the J gene TRBJ1-6; maybe TRBD1 (5 bases). The CDR3 loop spans 14 amino acids. Germline values: CDR1 MGHDK, CDR2 SYGVNS. The V end was cut by 2 bases, the J end by 7 bases, with 9 bases between. CDR3 in amino acids: CASSEGGWNSPLHF. The CDR3 DNA reads TGTGCCAGCAGTGAAGGGGGGTGGAATTCACCCCTCCACTTT.

This clonotype has a count of ten or more. The chain employs TRBV6-1 and TRBJ2-2; no clear D. The CDR3 is 13 residues long. Looked up from germline, CDR1 is MNHNS and CDR2 is SASEGT. V was pared by 6 bases and J by 0 bases, with 5 bases between. The chain's CDR3 is CASSRTNTGELFF. The CDR3 DNA follows: TGTGCCAGCAGCAGAACGAACACCGGGGAGCTGTTTTTT.

The CDR3 bases are TGTGCCAGCAGCCAGAAGCCAGGGGATGGGAATGAAAAACTGTTTTTT. Translated: CASSQKPGDGNEKLFF. The chain is built from TRBV3-2 and TRBJ1-4; TRBD1, the table's D call, lacks a check against the DNA. TRBV3-2 represents a pseudogene. The CDR3 contains 16 residues.

This clonotype was seen only a few times. The rearrangement uses TRBV5-4 and TRBJ1-6; no definite D call. Trimming removed 4 bases at V and 8 bases at J, with 31 bases between. The CDR3 totals 20 residues. The germline V gene encodes CDR1 SGHNT and CDR2 YYREEE (reference sequence). The CDR3 DNA is TGTGCCAGCAGCCCTGTCCCGCGGGTCCTTCCAAGCTTCGGGTATTCACCCCTCCACTTT. Translation gives CASSPVPRVLPSFGYSPLHF.

This clonotype was detected ten times or more. The V call is TRBV6-2 or TRBV6-3, the J call TRBJ2-1, with 11 bases that match TRBD2. The germline V gene encodes CDR1 MNHEY and CDR2 SVGEGT. Trimming took 5 bases from V and 10 from J; bases not matched to a gene: 13. The CDR3 has 16 amino acids. The CDR3: CASSLSTSGVVREQFF. The CDR3 DNA sequence: TGTGCCAGCAGTCTTTCGACTAGCGGGGTGGTGAGAGAGCAGTTCTTC.

The gene calls are TRBV7-2 and TRBJ2-3; D may be TRBD2 (7 bases). The CDR3 length is 16 residues. Germline-derived CDR1 and CDR2 are SGHTA and FQGNSA. With 3 bases removed from V and 1 base from J, the gap between germline ends came to 14 bases. CDR3 in DNA: TGTGCCAGCAGCTTGCAGGGAGGGGGGGGCACAGATACGCAGTATTTT. This translates into CASSLQGGGGTDTQYF.

This clonotype was observed at least ten times. CDR3 residues: CASSFQGSSADTQYF. CDR3 nucleotide sequence: TGTGCCAGCAGCTTCCAGGGATCATCGGCAGATACGCAGTATTTT. The gene calls are TRBV11-2 and TRBJ2-3; a weak D match, TRBD1 (5 bases). CDR3 size: 15 residues. Germline V gene lookup returns CDR1 SGHAT and CDR2 FQNNGV. V gave up 3 bases and J gave up 4 bases, with 14 bases separating them.

This clonotype was picked up a small number of times. The V call is TRBV10-3, the J call TRBJ2-7; 7 bases agree with TRBD2. Germline loops: CDR1 ENHRY, CDR2 SYGVKD. The ends lost 10 bases at V and 3 bases at J; junction bases unmatched: 12. The CDR3 runs 14 residues. The chain's CDR3 is CATKRDGAFYEQYF. CDR3 nucleotide sequence: TGTGCCACCAAGCGGGACGGAGCATTCTACGAGCAGTACTTC.

This clonotype has just a few counts. This clone may be a read error of a much larger clone one base away. DNA for the CDR3: TGTACCAGCAGTTGGACAGGGGCCTACGAGCAGTACTTC. This encodes CTSSWTGAYEQYF. This chain joins TRBV27 and TRBJ2-7, with TRBD1 identical over 9 bases. The CDR3 length is 13 residues. Looked up from germline, CDR1 is MNHEY and CDR2 is SMNVEV (reference sequence).

V usage is TRBV12-3 or TRBV12-4 and J usage is TRBJ1-6; 7 nucleotides match TRBD1. The length of the CDR3 is 17 residues. V gave up 6 bases and J gave up 3 bases; unmatched junction bases: 11. The CDR3 coding sequence is TGTGCCAGCAGAAGGCTCCTCGGGACAGACTATAATTCACCCCTCCACTTT. Protein sequence: CASRRLLGTDYNSPLHF.

The rearrangement links TRBV6-6 to TRBJ2-5; TRBD1 or TRBD2 may be the D gene (5 bases each). Germline V CDR1 and CDR2: MNHNY, SVGAGI (reference sequence). There are 15 residues in the CDR3. V was clipped by 0 bases and J by 2 bases, with 10 bases between them. The CDR3 DNA is TGTGCCAGCAGTTACTCCGGGACCGCACAAGAGACCCAGTACTTC. Amino acid sequence: CASSYSGTAQETQYF.

Many counts were recorded for this clonotype. The V gene is TRBV7-2, the J gene TRBJ1-5; D ambiguous. In germline, CDR1 is SGHTA, CDR2 FQGNSA. This CDR3 has 13 residues. V lost 1 base and J 5 bases, leaving 6 bases between the germline ends. For the CDR3, the DNA is TGTGCCAGCAGCTTAGACAGATATCAGCCCCAGCATTTT. This translates into CASSLDRYQPQHF.

This clonotype occurred a few times. The chain employs TRBV5-8 and TRBJ2-5; D possibly corresponds to TRBD2 (5 bases). Trimming left V 0 bases short and J 5 bases short, with 11 bases between. This CDR3 has 14 residues. Germline values: CDR1 SGHTS, CDR2 YDEGEE. The CDR3 sequence: CASSLDYGGETQYF. In nucleotides, the CDR3 is TGTGCCAGCAGCTTGGATTACGGCGGGGAGACCCAGTACTTC. Using reference TRBV5-8 and TRBJ2-5 for the parts outside the CDR3, the full variable domain is EAGVTQSPTHLIKTRGQQATLRCSPISGHTSVYWYQQALGLGLQFLLWYDEGEERNRGNFPPRFSGRQFPNYSSELNVNALELEDSALYLCASSLDYGGETQYFGPGTRLLVL.

This chain joins TRBV5-5 and TRBJ2-7; D perhaps matches TRBD1 (5 bases). Trimming shortened V by 4 bases and J by 5 bases, and 10 bases separated the two germline ends. The CDR3 is 12 residues long. The germline CDR1 and CDR2 sequences are SGHKS and YYEKEE (reference sequence). The CDR3 protein is CASSTRVDEQYF. The CDR3 region has the DNA TGTGCCAGCAGCACCAGGGTCGACGAGCAGTACTTC. Supplemented by reference TRBV5-5 and TRBJ2-7, the full variable domain reads DAGVTQSPTHLIKTRGQQVTLRCSPISGHKSVSWYQQVLGQGPQFIFQYYEKEERGRGNFPDRFSARQFPNYSSELNVNALLLGDSALYLCASSTRVDEQYFGPGTRLTVT.

The CDR3 sequence: CASSLEAGPHEQYF. In DNA form, the CDR3 reads TGTGCCAGCAGCTTAGAGGCAGGTCCACACGAGCAGTACTTC. This sequence joins TRBV7-9 and TRBJ2-7, with D uncertain. Germline values: CDR1 SEHNR, CDR2 FQNEAQ (reference sequence). The CDR3 has 14 residues. V was cut by 1 base and J by 5 bases, with 12 bases left in between.

In this sample, this clonotype turned up many times. The chain combines TRBV28 with TRBJ1-2; unclear D gene. Trimming pared 7 bases from V and 4 bases from J, leaving 19 bases between. Germline V CDR1 and CDR2: MDHEN, SYDVKM. The CDR3 contains 15 residues. CDR3 coding DNA: TGTGCCAGCAATATACCCCGGCTGGGCGGCTATGGCTACACCTTC. It translates to CASNIPRLGGYGYTF.

This clonotype showed up many times. This chain links TRBV5-1 with TRBJ2-5; TRBD2 agrees at 9 bases. The J segment lost 5 bases and the V segment lost 0 bases, leaving 5 bases of the junction unmatched. CDR1 is SGHRS and CDR2 is YFSETQ in the germline V gene. This CDR3 comprises 15 residues. CDR3 sequence: CASSLVWTSAETQYF. CDR3 DNA: TGCGCCAGCAGCTTGGTTTGGACTAGCGCCGAGACCCAGTACTTC.